The 14 T cell receptor beta chains below were found in one sample sequenced in a study of cytomegalovirus exposure and HLA in healthy donors. In the PCR, 60 Vbeta and 13 Jbeta primers were used. Profiled with immunoSEQ multiplex PCR; TCRdb holds only in-frame clones, not every one. The sample yields about 160,000 clones, about 80% seen once. The sequenced material came from PBMCs. The receptors come from a man aged 18 to 35 in good health and CMV-seropositive.

CDR3 amino acids: CASRTGITYNEQFF. Here the CDR3 DNA reads TGTGCCAGCAGGACAGGGATAACCTACAATGAGCAGTTCTTC. The V call is TRBV2, the J call TRBJ2-1, with TRBD1 matching over 7 bases. The V and J ends lost 6 bases and 2 bases, in that order; junction bases with no gene match: 4. The germline CDR1 and CDR2 sequences are SNHLY and FYNNEI. The CDR3 consists of 14 residues. Drawing the rest from reference TRBV2 and TRBJ2-1, the complete variable domain is EPEVTQTPSHQVTQMGQEVILRCVPISNHLYFYWYRQILGQKVEFLVSFYNNEISEKSEIFDDQFSVERPDGSNFTLKIRSTKLEDSAMYFCASRTGITYNEQFFGPGTRLTVL.

The chain links TRBV6-5 to TRBJ1-1, with 7 bases fitting TRBD1. With V trimmed by 8 bases and J by 1 base, 7 bases remained unmatched. Germline V gene sequence: CDR1 MNHEY, CDR2 SVGAGI. The CDR3 has 14 residues. The CDR3 is CASQPGQRNTEAFF. The DNA of the CDR3 is TGTGCCAGCCAACCGGGACAGCGGAACACTGAAGCTTTCTTT.

V usage is TRBV6-5 and J usage is TRBJ1-2; 10 positions match TRBD1. The J segment lost 7 bases and the V segment lost 5 bases, leaving 7 bases of the junction unmatched. The CDR3 runs to 14 residues. In germline, CDR1 is MNHEY, CDR2 SVGAGI. The CDR3 region has the DNA TGTGCCAGCAGTAGGGGACAGGGGATCGTTGGCTACACCTTC. As protein: CASSRGQGIVGYTF.

The chain recombines TRBV15 with TRBJ2-5, with D possibly matching TRBD1 (5 bases). Germline loops: CDR1 LNHNV, CDR2 YYDKDF (reference sequence). The CDR3 consists of 14 residues. Trimming cost V 1 base and J 0 bases, with 6 bases left between them. The chain's CDR3 is CATSRAGYQETQYF. The CDR3, as DNA: TGTGCCACCAGCAGAGCAGGGTACCAAGAGACCCAGTACTTC.

The CDR3: CASSSSGDSSYEQYF. In DNA form, the CDR3 reads TGTGCCAGCAGCTCCTCAGGGGACAGCTCCTACGAGCAGTACTTC. The chain employs TRBV7-9 and TRBJ2-5, with 7 nucleotides matching TRBD1. With the DNA end fitting TRBJ2-7 better, the J assignment may be wrong. The CDR3 is 15 residues long. Per the germline V gene, CDR1 is SEHNR and CDR2 is FQNEAQ (reference sequence).

The chain is built from TRBV10-3 and TRBJ2-5, with TRBD2 matching 7 bases. Germline V CDR1 and CDR2: ENHRY, SYGVKD. The CDR3 covers 13 residues. J lost 4 bases, V lost 10 bases, and 9 bases had no gene match. CDR3 coding DNA: TGTGCCAGCAGCCCGGGGGGAGGAGAGACCCAGTACTTC. Translating gives CASSPGGGETQYF.

The chain is built from TRBV13 and TRBJ1-4, with D possibly matching TRBD1 (6 bases). V was shortened by 5 bases and J by 8 bases, with 18 bases between the two germline ends. Germline CDR1 reads PRHDT; CDR2 reads FYEKMQ (reference sequence). The CDR3 contains 15 residues. Here the CDR3 reads CASSDGTLRREKLFF. The CDR3 DNA sequence: TGTGCCAGCAGCGACGGGACATTGAGACGCGAAAAACTGTTTTTT.

The rearrangement joins TRBV29-1 to TRBJ2-6, with TRBD1 matching over 7 bases. V shed 6 bases and J 0 bases; nucleotides not matched to a gene: 8. The CDR3 contains 16 residues. The germline V gene has CDR1 SQVTM and CDR2 ANQGSEA. DNA of the CDR3: TGCAGCGTGCCAGGGACAGCTTACTCTGGGGCCAACGTCCTGACTTTC. Its protein is CSVPGTAYSGANVLTF.

The chain employs TRBV4-1 and TRBJ2-5; 9 nucleotides agree with TRBD2. Trimming at V came to 3 bases and at J to 7 bases, leaving 6 bases not matched to a gene. Germline values: CDR1 MGHRA, CDR2 YSYEKL. The CDR3 is made up of 14 amino acids. CDR3 nucleotide sequence: TGCGCCAGCAGCCAGGAGCGGGGGGTGGGGACCCAGTACTTC. It is translated as CASSQERGVGTQYF.

As DNA, the CDR3 is TGTGCCAGTAGTACCGGGACAGGATTCAATCAGCCCCAGCATTTT. Its translation is CASSTGTGFNQPQHF. The chain has TRBV19 and TRBJ1-5; 8 positions match TRBD1. V dropped 4 bases and J dropped 3; count of bases not matched to a gene: 5. The CDR3 has 15 residues. Germline loops: CDR1 LNHDA, CDR2 SQIVND (reference sequence).

Comments on this clone: Other DNA sequences of this sample code for an identical CDR3. The gene calls are TRBV5-6 and TRBJ1-3; no clear D. Germline assignment: CDR1 SGHDT and CDR2 YYEEEE. Trimming took off 0 bases at V and 0 bases at J, with 7 bases between the two ends. The CDR3 totals 15 residues. The CDR3 loop reads CASSLGGFSGNTIYF. The DNA of the CDR3 is TGTGCCAGCAGCTTGGGCGGGTTCTCTGGAAACACCATATATTTT.

V and J are TRBV6-1 and TRBJ2-3; 9 bases fit TRBD2. V lost 2 bases to trimming and J lost 3 bases; unmatched junction nucleotides: 6. This CDR3 region has 16 residues. Germline V gives CDR1 MNHNS, CDR2 SASEGT. In DNA form, the CDR3 reads TGTGCCAGCAGTGAAATCCCTAGCGGGGCTACAGATACGCAGTATTTT. Amino acid sequence: CASSEIPSGATDTQYF.

The rearrangement uses TRBV6-5 and TRBJ1-2; D is perhaps TRBD1 (5 bases). The CDR3 is 13 residues long. Trimming removed 5 bases at V and 7 bases at J, with 14 bases between. Germline-derived CDR1 and CDR2 are MNHEY and SVGAGI. As DNA, the CDR3 is TGTGCCAGCAGTGGCCAGGGTACTTTTGGCTACACCTTC. Translating gives CASSGQGTFGYTF.

J is TRBJ2-7 and V is TRBV2, with D tentatively TRBD1 (7 bases). V was pared by 7 bases and J by 3 bases, with 13 bases between. Germline loops: CDR1 SNHLY, CDR2 FYNNEI. CDR3 length: 13 amino acids. This chain's CDR3 is CASKAGQLYEQYF. The CDR3 DNA follows: TGTGCCAGCAAGGCGGGACAGCTCTACGAGCAGTACTTC.